Listed below are T cell receptor beta chains from one sample, sequenced in a study of T cell changes during pregnancy in multiple sclerosis. The protocol was immunoSEQ multiplex PCR, while the TCRdb copy is restricted to in-frame clones and leaves out a portion. The sample has 81,000 or so clones, 91% seen once; the top ten hold 3% to 4%. This specimen was PBMCs, taken in the first trimester of pregnancy. Every receptor here comes from a female donor in good health, serving as a control in a pregnancy study. Some clones in this sample may be carry-over from other donors' samples. Both conserved end residues are part of each CDR3.

V	J	CDR3
TRBV28	TRBJ2-2	CASSLTGQGLTGELFF
TRBV19	TRBJ1-5	CASSTRQGNQPQHF
TRBV10-3	TRBJ1-1	CAIKPTGFGTEAFF
TRBV4-2	TRBJ1-1	CASSQGTGTLLTTEAFF
TRBV5-4	TRBJ2-5	CASSLASLVGAQYF
TRBV28	TRBJ2-1	CASSLGTSGGVYNEQFF
TRBV5-5	TRBJ2-7	CASSWGQGFYEQYF
TRBV4-1	TRBJ2-3	CASSQVSREWSTDTQYF
TRBV6-6	TRBJ1-4	CASSRDRATNEKLFF
TRBV7-9	TRBJ1-2	CASSPQGLDGYTF
TRBV4-2	TRBJ1-5	CASSHLRNQPQHF
TRBV9	TRBJ2-1	CASSVVDSSSYNEQFF
TRBV7-9	TRBJ2-1	CASSPAVSGSYNEQFF
TRBV19	TRBJ2-7	CASSRTRAYEQYF
TRBV7-2	TRBJ2-1	CASSLGGTRGFNEQFF
TRBV5-1	TRBJ2-1	CASSLAINSYNEQFF
TRBV2	TRBJ2-3	CASNLLAGGFDTQYF
TRBV7-6	TRBJ2-3	CASSHPLAGVSTDTQYF
TRBV9	TRBJ2-1	CASSDRTSGGLSYNEQFF
TRBV7-8	TRBJ2-7	CASSLAPPGLGISYEQYF
TRBV7-2	TRBJ2-5	CASSHGRRGTQYF
TRBV5-5	TRBJ2-6	CASSLVSYSGANVLTF
TRBV15	TRBJ2-7	CATSFDEDSKKYF
TRBV1	TRBJ1-1	CTSSPPGEEMNTEAFF
TRBV13	TRBJ2-7	CATSGGGSTYEQYF
TRBV7-2	TRBJ2-7	CASSLGPPGEQYF
TRBV5-1	TRBJ2-3	CASSWPRDRKGDTQYF
TRBV30	TRBJ2-2	CAWSVQQQPLLMYTGELFF
TRBV4-1	TRBJ2-7	CASSQEPAGQTYEQYF
TRBV21-1	TRBJ2-1	CASSPRTSGADNEQFF
TRBV29-1	TRBJ2-7	CSVQGLMGTYEQYF
TRBV27	TRBJ2-5	CARRDRALQETQYF
TRBV2	TRBJ2-7	CASSETGLGGAEQYF
TRBV6-6	.	CASTVGDRSYEQYF
TRBV11-1	TRBJ2-3	CASSFRREGRVSTDTQYF
TRBV7-2	TRBJ1-5	CASSLAAGWYSNQPQHF
TRBV23-1	TRBJ2-1	CASSQTLKDRHNNEQFF
TRBV19	TRBJ1-3	CASCQGQGGNTIYF
TRBV28	TRBJ1-5	CASSLGQGQGIFKSNQPQHF
TRBV5-1	TRBJ2-5	CASSWGQGKETQYF
TRBV29-1	TRBJ2-7	CSVLTGSSYEQYF
TRBV7-9	TRBJ2-2	CASSWEVGTRPARELFF
TRBV19	TRBJ1-3	CASSIDRRGGAGNTIYF
TRBV19	TRBJ2-7	CASRRQASYEQYF
TRBV28	TRBJ1-2	CASSLGQGYGYTF
TRBV18	TRBJ1-2	CASSPGTNYGYTF
TRBV19	TRBJ1-2	CASSTPDTTYGYTF
TRBV5-1	TRBJ2-1	CASSLRRGDSYNEQFF
TRBV2	TRBJ1-6	CASKDRGPSPLHF
TRBV19	TRBJ2-7	CATSIRGIPYEQYF
TRBV6-1	TRBJ1-1	CASSEWGQLKNTEAFF
TRBV5-1	TRBJ2-2	CASSWGLAGGTGELFF
TRBV28	TRBJ1-6	CATLSRGGSPLHF
TRBV6-1	TRBJ1-4	CASSKAAGTFATNEKLFF
TRBV6-5	TRBJ2-1	CASRTETGAEGVQFF